This T cell receptor beta chain stems from a study of CD8+ T cells in alopecia areata. CDR1 is SEHNR and CDR2 is FQNEAQ in the germline V gene (reference sequence). Trimming removed 0 bases from V and 6 bases from J; junction bases left unmatched: 4. The CDR3 extends over 15 amino acids. To note about this clone: The antigen remains undetermined.

Described treatment: oral pan-JAK inhibitor, 5-10 mg twice daily. Isolated RNA was reverse transcribed into cDNA used as the sequencing template. The protocol was immunoSEQ multiplex PCR, while the TCRdb copy is restricted to in-frame clones and leaves out a portion. In the table there are more than 150,000 clones, about three fifths of which are singletons. Study-wide results and limits: Patients shared TCRs less clearly than mice did, possibly owing to HLA. Significant decreases in scalp clonality and expanded CD8+ clones followed tofacitinib treatment.

The rearrangement uses TRBV7-9 and TRBJ1-2, with 10 bases that match TRBD1. The sample in question was CD4+ T cells sorted from blood, obtained at week 4, from a patient treated with tofacitinib. This TCR derives from a human donor with alopecia areata. The CDR3 is CASSLAGTGVHGYTF. In DNA, the CDR3 is TGTGCCAGCAGCTTAGCCGGGACAGGGGTCCATGGCTACACCTTC.